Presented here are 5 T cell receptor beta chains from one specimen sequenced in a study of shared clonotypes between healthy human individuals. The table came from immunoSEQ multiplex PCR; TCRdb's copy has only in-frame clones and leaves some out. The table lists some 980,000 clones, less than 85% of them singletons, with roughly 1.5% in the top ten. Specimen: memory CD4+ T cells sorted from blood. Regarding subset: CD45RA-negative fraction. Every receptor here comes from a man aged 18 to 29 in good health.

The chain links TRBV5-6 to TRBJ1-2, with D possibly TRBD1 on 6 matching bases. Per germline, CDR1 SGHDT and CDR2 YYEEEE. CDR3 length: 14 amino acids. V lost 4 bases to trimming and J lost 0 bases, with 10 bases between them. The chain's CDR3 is CASSRDKANYGYTF. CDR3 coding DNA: TGTGCCAGCAGCAGGGACAAAGCTAACTATGGCTACACCTTC. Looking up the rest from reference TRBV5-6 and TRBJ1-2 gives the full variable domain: DAGVTQSPTHLIKTRGQQVTLRCSPKSGHDTVSWYQQALGQGPQFIFQYYEEEERQRGNFPDRFSGHQFPNYSSELNVNALLLGDSALYLCASSRDKANYGYTFGSGTRLTVV.

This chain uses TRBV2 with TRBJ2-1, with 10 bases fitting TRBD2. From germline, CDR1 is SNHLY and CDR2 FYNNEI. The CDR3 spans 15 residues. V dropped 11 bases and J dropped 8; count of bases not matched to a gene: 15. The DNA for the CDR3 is TGTGCCTCCAGGGGTGGGCTAGCGGGAGTTTATGAGCAGTTCTTC. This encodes CASRGGLAGVYEQFF.

In DNA, the CDR3 is TGTGCCAGCAGCTCCAAAAGTCCGACAGGTTACGAGCAGTACTTC. Encoded protein: CASSSKSPTGYEQYF. The V gene is TRBV7-6, the J gene TRBJ2-7, with D tentatively TRBD1 (6 bases). The CDR3 is made up of 15 amino acids. Germline V gene data show CDR1 as SGHVS and CDR2 as FNYEAQ. V was shortened by 4 bases and J by 4 bases, with 17 bases between the two germline ends. Drawing the rest from reference TRBV7-6 and TRBJ2-7, the complete variable domain is GAGVSQSPRYKVTKRGQDVALRCDPISGHVSLYWYRQALGQGPEFLTYFNYEAQQDKSGLPNDRFSAERPEGSISTLTIQRTEQRDSAMYRCASSSKSPTGYEQYFGPGTRLTVT.

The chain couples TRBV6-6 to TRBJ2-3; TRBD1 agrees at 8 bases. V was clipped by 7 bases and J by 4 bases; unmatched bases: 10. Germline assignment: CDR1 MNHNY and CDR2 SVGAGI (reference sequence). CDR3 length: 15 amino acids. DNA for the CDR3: TGTGCCAGCACGGCCAGGGGGCTAGGGGCAGATACGCAGTATTTT. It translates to CASTARGLGADTQYF.

This chain's CDR3 is CASSVRTSGGPHGELFF. In DNA, the CDR3 is TGTGCCAGCAGCGTAAGAACTAGCGGGGGCCCTCACGGGGAGCTGTTTTTT. The chain employs TRBV9 and TRBJ2-2; TRBD2 agrees at 11 bases. V was pared by 1 base and J by 7 bases, with 9 bases of the junction left unmatched. Germline V CDR1 and CDR2: SGDLS, YYNGEE. The CDR3 covers 17 residues.